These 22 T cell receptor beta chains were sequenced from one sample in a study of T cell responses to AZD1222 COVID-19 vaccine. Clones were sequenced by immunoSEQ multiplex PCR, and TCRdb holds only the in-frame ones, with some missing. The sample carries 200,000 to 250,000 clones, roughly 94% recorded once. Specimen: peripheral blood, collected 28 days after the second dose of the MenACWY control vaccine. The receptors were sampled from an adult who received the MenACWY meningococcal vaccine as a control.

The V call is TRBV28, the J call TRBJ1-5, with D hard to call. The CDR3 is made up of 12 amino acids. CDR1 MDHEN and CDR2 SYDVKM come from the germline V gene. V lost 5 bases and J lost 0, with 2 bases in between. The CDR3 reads CASSTSNQPQHF. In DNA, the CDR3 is TGTGCCAGCAGTACTAGCAATCAGCCCCAGCATTTT.

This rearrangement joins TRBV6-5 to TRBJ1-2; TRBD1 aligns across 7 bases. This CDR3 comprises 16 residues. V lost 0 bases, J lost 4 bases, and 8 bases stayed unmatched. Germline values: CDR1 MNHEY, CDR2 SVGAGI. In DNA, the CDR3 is TGTGCCAGCAGTTACTCGAAGTCAGGGGGAGTCTATGGCTACACCTTC. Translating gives CASSYSKSGGVYGYTF.

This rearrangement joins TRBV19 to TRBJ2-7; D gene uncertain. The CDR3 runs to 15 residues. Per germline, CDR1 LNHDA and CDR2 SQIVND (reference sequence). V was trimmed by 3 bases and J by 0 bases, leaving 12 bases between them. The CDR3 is CASSINSVSSYEQYF. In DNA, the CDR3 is TGTGCCAGTAGTATTAATTCAGTGTCCTCCTACGAGCAGTACTTC.

For the CDR3, the DNA is TGTGCCAGTAGTAATGGGGGCGTGGGCGAGACCCAGTACTTC. Protein sequence: CASSNGGVGETQYF. The chain uses TRBV19 and TRBJ2-5, with TRBD1 as a possible D gene (6 bases). Deletions cut 4 bases from V and 5 bases from J, with 14 bases between. The CDR3 extends over 14 amino acids. Germline CDR1 reads LNHDA; CDR2 reads SQIVND (reference sequence).

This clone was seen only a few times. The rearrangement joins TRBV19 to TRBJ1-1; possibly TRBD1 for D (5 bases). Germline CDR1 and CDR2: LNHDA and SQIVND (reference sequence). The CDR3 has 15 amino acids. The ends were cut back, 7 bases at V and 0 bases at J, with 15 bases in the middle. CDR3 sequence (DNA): TGTGCCAGTATGCCCTTACAGGTCTTGAACACTGAAGCTTTCTTT. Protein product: CASMPLQVLNTEAFF. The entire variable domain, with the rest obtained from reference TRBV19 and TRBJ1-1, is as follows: DGGITQSPKYLFRKEGQNVTLSCEQNLNHDAMYWYRQDPGQGLRLIYYSQIVNDFQKGDIAEGYSVSREKKESFPLTVTSAQKNPTAFYLCASMPLQVLNTEAFFGQGTRLTVV.

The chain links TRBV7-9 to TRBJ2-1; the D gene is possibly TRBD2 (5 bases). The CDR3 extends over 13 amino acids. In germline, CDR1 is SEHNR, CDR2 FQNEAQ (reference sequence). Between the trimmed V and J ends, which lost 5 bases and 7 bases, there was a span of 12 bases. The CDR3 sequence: CASSVGGPNEQFF. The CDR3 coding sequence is TGTGCCAGCAGCGTTGGCGGGCCAAATGAGCAGTTCTTC.

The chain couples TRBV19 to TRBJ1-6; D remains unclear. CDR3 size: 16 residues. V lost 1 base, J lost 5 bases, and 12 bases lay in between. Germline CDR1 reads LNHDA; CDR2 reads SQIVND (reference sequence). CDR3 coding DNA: TGTGCCAGTAGTATAGTTCCGGGCTTGAATAATTCACCCCTCCACTTT. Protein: CASSIVPGLNNSPLHF.

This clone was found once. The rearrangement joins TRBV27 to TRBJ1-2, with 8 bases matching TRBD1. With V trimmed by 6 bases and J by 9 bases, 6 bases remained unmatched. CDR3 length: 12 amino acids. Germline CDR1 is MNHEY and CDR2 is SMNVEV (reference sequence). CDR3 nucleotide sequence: TGTGCCAGCAGCCCCAGGACAGGGAGCTACACCTTC. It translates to CASSPRTGSYTF.

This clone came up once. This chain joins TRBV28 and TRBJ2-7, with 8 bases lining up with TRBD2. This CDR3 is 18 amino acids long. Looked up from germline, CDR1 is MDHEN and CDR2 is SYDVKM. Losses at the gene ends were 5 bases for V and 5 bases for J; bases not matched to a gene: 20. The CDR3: CASSPLVRGAQRENEQYF. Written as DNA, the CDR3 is TGTGCCAGCAGTCCCCTAGTGAGGGGAGCCCAGCGGGAGAACGAGCAGTACTTC.

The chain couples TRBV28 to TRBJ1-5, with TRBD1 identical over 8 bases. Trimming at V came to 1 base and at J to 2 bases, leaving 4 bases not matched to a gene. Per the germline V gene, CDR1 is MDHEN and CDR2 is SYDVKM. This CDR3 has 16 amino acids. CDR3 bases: TGTGCCAGCAGTTTATCAGGGGGCCGTCGCAATCAGCCCCAGCATTTT. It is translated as CASSLSGGRRNQPQHF.

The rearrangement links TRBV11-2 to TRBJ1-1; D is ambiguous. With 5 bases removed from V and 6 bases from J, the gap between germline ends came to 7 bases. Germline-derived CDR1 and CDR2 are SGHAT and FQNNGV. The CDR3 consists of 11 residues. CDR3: CASSPAAEAFF. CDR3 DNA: TGTGCCAGCAGCCCAGCCGCTGAAGCTTTCTTT.

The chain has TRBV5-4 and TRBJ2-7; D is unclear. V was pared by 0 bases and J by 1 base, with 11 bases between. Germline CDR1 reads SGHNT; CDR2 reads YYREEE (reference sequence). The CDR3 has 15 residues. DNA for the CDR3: TGTGCCAGCAGCTTGGGGGCGGCAGCTTCCTACGAGCAGTACTTC. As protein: CASSLGAAASYEQYF.

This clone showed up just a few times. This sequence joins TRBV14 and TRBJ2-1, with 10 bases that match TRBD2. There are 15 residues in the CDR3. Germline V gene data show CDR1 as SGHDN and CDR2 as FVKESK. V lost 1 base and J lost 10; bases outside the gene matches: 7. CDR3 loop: CASSQVLAGGREQFF. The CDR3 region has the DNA TGTGCCAGCAGCCAAGTGTTAGCGGGGGGTCGAGAGCAGTTCTTC.

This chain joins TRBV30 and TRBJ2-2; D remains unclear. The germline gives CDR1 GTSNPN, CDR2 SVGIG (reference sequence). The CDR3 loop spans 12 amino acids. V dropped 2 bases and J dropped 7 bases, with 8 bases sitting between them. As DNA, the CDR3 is TGTGCCTGGAGTTCCAGTAGCGGGGAGCTGTTTTTT. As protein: CAWSSSSGELFF.

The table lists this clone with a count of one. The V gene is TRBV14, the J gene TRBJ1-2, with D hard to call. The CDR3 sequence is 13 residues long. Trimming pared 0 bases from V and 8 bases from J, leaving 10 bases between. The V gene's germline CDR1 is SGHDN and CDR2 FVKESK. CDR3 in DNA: TGTGCCAGCAGCCAAGATACCGCACCGGGCTACACCTTC. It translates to CASSQDTAPGYTF.

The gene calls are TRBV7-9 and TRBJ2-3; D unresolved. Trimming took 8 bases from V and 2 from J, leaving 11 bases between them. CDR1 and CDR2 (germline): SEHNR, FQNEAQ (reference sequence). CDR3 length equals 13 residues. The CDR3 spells CASGAGLTDTQYF. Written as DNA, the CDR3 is TGTGCCAGCGGAGCCGGCCTCACAGATACGCAGTATTTT. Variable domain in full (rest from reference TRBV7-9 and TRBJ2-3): DTGVSQNPRHKITKRGQNVTFRCDPISEHNRLYWYRQTLGQGPEFLTYFQNEAQLEKSRLLSDRFSAERPKGSFSTLEIQRTEQGDSAMYLCASGAGLTDTQYFGPGTRLTVL.

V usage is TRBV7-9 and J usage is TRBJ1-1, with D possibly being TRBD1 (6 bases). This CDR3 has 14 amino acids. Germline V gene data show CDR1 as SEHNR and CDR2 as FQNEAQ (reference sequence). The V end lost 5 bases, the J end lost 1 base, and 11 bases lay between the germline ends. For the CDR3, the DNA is TGTGCCAGCAGCACACAGGGTGGGAACACTGAAGCTTTCTTT. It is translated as CASSTQGGNTEAFF.

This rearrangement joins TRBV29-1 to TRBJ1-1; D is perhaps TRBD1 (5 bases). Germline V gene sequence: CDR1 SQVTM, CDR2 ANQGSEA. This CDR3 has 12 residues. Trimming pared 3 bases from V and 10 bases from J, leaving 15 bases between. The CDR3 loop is CSVEGREVGAFF. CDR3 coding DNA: TGCAGCGTTGAGGGCAGGGAAGTCGGAGCTTTCTTT.

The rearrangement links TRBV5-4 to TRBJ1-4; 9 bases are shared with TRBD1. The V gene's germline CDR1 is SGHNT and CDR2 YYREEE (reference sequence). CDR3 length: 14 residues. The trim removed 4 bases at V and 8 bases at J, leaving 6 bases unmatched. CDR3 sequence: CASSIQGAREKLFF. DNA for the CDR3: TGTGCCAGCAGCATACAGGGGGCGCGGGAAAAACTGTTTTTT.

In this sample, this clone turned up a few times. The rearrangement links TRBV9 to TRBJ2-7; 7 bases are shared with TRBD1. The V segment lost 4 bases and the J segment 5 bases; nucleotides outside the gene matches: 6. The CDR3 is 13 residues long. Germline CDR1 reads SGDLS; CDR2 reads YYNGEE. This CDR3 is CASSYTGTDEQYF. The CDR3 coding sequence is TGTGCCAGCAGCTATACAGGGACAGACGAGCAGTACTTC.

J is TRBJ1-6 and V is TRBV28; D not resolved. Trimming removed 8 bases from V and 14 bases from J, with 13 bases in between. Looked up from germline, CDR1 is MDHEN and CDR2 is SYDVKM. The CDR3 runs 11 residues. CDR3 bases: TGTGCCAGCGGTATATTGTGGTCCCTCCACTTT. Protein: CASGILWSLHF.

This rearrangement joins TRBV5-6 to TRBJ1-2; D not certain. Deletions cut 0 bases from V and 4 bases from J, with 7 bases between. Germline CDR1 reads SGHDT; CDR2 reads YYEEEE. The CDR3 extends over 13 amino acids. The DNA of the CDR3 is TGTGCCAGCAGCTTGGACAGCGCCTATGGCTACACCTTC. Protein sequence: CASSLDSAYGYTF.